Listed here are 28 T cell receptor beta chains from one sample, sequenced in a study of pediatric ulcerative colitis. Produced via immunoSEQ multiplex PCR; TCRdb's table is partial and in-frame only. The sample contains fewer than 40,000 clones, approximately 82% of which appear only once. Input material: blood. These receptors originate from a girl aged 10 to 17 with moderate ulcerative colitis.

This clone has just a few counts. V and J are TRBV20-1 and TRBJ1-1; D possibly corresponds to TRBD1 (5 bases). The CDR3 is 11 residues long. Germline lookup yields CDR1 DFQATT and CDR2 SNEGSKA (reference sequence). V lost 0 bases and J lost 8, with 7 bases in between. The CDR3 loop is CSARDEGEAFF. CDR3 DNA: TGCAGTGCTAGAGATGAGGGGGAAGCTTTCTTT.

This chain uses TRBV6-1 with TRBJ2-1; 8 nucleotides align to TRBD2. Germline V gene lookup returns CDR1 MNHNS and CDR2 SASEGT. With 2 bases clipped from V and 8 bases from J, the junction kept 14 bases outside the gene matches. The CDR3 contains 17 residues. The CDR3 DNA reads as TGTGCCAGCAGTGAATATGGGACTAGAGCTACTTTGGATGAGCAGTTCTTC. Its protein product is CASSEYGTRATLDEQFF.

The chain joins TRBV2 to TRBJ2-5; TRBD1 is a possible D gene (6 bases). The CDR3 length is 14 residues. Per germline, CDR1 SNHLY and CDR2 FYNNEI. Trimming shortened V by 4 bases and J by 7 bases, and 16 bases separated the two germline ends. CDR3 protein: CASSVVTGKGTQYF. Written as DNA, the CDR3 is TGTGCCAGCAGTGTCGTAACAGGGAAGGGGACCCAGTACTTC.

The chain employs TRBV4-1 and TRBJ2-7; weak D call: TRBD1 (6 bases). This CDR3 region has 17 residues. Germline V gene lookup returns CDR1 MGHRA and CDR2 YSYEKL. The V end lost 4 bases, the J end lost 0 bases, and 19 bases lay between the germline ends. This chain's CDR3 is CASSPDGRTASSYEQYF. Here the CDR3 DNA reads TGCGCCAGCAGCCCGGACGGCCGGACAGCCAGCTCCTACGAGCAGTACTTC.

The chain couples TRBV2 to TRBJ1-2; no clear D. The V gene lost 5 bases and the J gene lost 0 bases, with 13 bases spanning the gap. In germline, CDR1 is SNHLY, CDR2 FYNNEI. The CDR3 length is 15 residues. CDR3 coding DNA: TGTGCCAGCAGTTTCCTCCCCGGATCTAACTATGGCTACACCTTC. Amino acids: CASSFLPGSNYGYTF.

This clone appeared a single time. This chain joins TRBV5-6 and TRBJ2-7; 7 nucleotides agree with TRBD1. V gave up 4 bases and J gave up 2 bases; unmatched junction bases: 3. Germline CDR1 and CDR2: SGHDT and YYEEEE. The CDR3 runs to 13 residues. CDR3 sequence (DNA): TGTGCCAGCAGCGGGACAGATACCTACGAGCAGTACTTC. Translating it yields CASSGTDTYEQYF. The complete variable domain, with remaining parts taken from reference TRBV5-6 and TRBJ2-7, reads DAGVTQSPTHLIKTRGQQVTLRCSPKSGHDTVSWYQQALGQGPQFIFQYYEEEERQRGNFPDRFSGHQFPNYSSELNVNALLLGDSALYLCASSGTDTYEQYFGPGTRLTVT.

V is TRBV4-3 and J is TRBJ1-4; 9 bases fit TRBD1. This CDR3 region has 18 residues. Trimming cost V 0 bases and J 8 bases; bases outside gene matches: 13. Germline assignment: CDR1 LGHNA and CDR2 YSLEER. In DNA form, the CDR3 reads TGCGCCAGCAGCCAAGAAGGGACAGGGAGGAAGTGGGGAGAAAAACTGTTTTTT. It specifies CASSQEGTGRKWGEKLFF.

The J gene is TRBJ2-3, the V gene TRBV10-3; 7 positions agree with TRBD2. Trimming at V came to 4 bases and at J to 0 bases, leaving 4 bases not matched to a gene. CDR3 length equals 15 residues. Per the germline V gene, CDR1 is ENHRY and CDR2 is SYGVKD. CDR3 DNA: TGTGCCATCAGTGCGGGCGGGGGAAGCACAGATACGCAGTATTTT. Translating gives CAISAGGGSTDTQYF.

The V and J genes are TRBV15 and TRBJ1-2, with 9 bases matching TRBD1. CDR1 and CDR2 (germline): LNHNV, YYDKDF (reference sequence). The CDR3 runs 13 residues. The trim removed 6 bases at V and 12 bases at J, leaving 11 bases unmatched. CDR3 loop: CATRDPGTGPHTF. CDR3 DNA: TGTGCCACCAGAGACCCCGGGACAGGGCCCCACACCTTC.

CDR3 sequence reads: CASSYNWGQPTSYEQYF. The CDR3 nucleotides are TGCGCCAGCAGCTACAACTGGGGACAGCCCACCTCCTACGAGCAGTACTTC. The V gene is TRBV5-1, the J gene TRBJ2-7; 7 positions agree with TRBD1. The trim removed 3 bases at V and 0 bases at J, leaving 12 bases unmatched. Germline V gives CDR1 SGHRS, CDR2 YFSETQ. The CDR3 is 17 amino acids.

CDR3 sequence: CAWRQDYGYTF. CDR3 sequence (DNA): TGTGCCTGGAGACAGGACTATGGCTACACCTTC. V is TRBV7-9 and J is TRBJ1-2; tentative D call: TRBD1 (6 bases). Germline V CDR1 and CDR2: SEHNR, FQNEAQ (reference sequence). This CDR3 has 11 amino acids. Trimming took 11 bases from V and 3 from J, leaving 10 bases between them. Full variable domain (rest looked up from reference TRBV7-9 and TRBJ1-2): DTGVSQNPRHKITKRGQNVTFRCDPISEHNRLYWYRQTLGQGPEFLTYFQNEAQLEKSRLLSDRFSAERPKGSFSTLEIQRTEQGDSAMYLCAWRQDYGYTFGSGTRLTVV.

The rearrangement uses TRBV19 and TRBJ2-2; a weak D match, TRBD1 (6 bases). Looked up from germline, CDR1 is LNHDA and CDR2 is SQIVND (reference sequence). This CDR3 has 14 amino acids. The germline V and J ends were trimmed by 7 bases and 5 bases, with 14 bases remaining between them. CDR3 sequence: CASKSQGWTGELFF. CDR3 bases: TGTGCCAGTAAATCGCAGGGGTGGACCGGGGAGCTGTTTTTT.

This clone was recorded only once. The rearrangement links TRBV18 to TRBJ2-7; 7 positions match TRBD1. Unmatched junction bases numbered 6, after V lost 2 bases and J lost 5 bases. The CDR3 covers 14 residues. CDR1 is KGHSH and CDR2 is LQKENI in the germline V gene. The CDR3: CASSPYRGRDEQYF. The CDR3 nucleotides are TGTGCCAGCTCACCATACAGGGGTAGAGACGAGCAGTACTTC.

The J gene is TRBJ1-1, the V gene TRBV6-1, with TRBD1 matching over 7 bases. V was clipped by 1 base and J by 0 bases; unmatched bases: 8. This CDR3 contains 17 residues. The germline V gene encodes CDR1 MNHNS and CDR2 SASEGT. The CDR3 sequence: CASSEEKGAEMNTEAFF. Written as DNA, the CDR3 is TGTGCCAGCAGTGAAGAAAAGGGGGCTGAGATGAACACTGAAGCTTTCTTT.

V and J are TRBV4-1 and TRBJ2-1; 10 bases are shared with TRBD2. CDR3 length: 19 residues. Germline V lookup: CDR1 MGHRA, CDR2 YSYEKL. V was pared by 1 base and J by 1 base, with 10 bases of the junction left unmatched. CDR3: CASSQGPSGSVSSYNEQFF. Written as DNA, the CDR3 is TGCGCCAGCAGCCAAGGCCCTAGCGGGAGTGTTAGTTCCTACAATGAGCAGTTCTTC.

The chain couples TRBV25-1 to TRBJ1-4; D unclear. In germline, CDR1 is MGHDK, CDR2 SYGVNS. The CDR3 spans 14 residues. Trimming stripped 2 bases from V and 4 bases from J, with 8 bases between. CDR3 residues: CASSERPFNEKLFF. The CDR3 region has the DNA TGTGCCAGCAGTGAAAGACCGTTTAATGAAAAACTGTTTTTT.

The chain uses TRBV7-9 and TRBJ2-7; D unclear. The V end lost 4 bases, the J end lost 6 bases, and 10 bases lay between the germline ends. CDR3 length: 12 residues. Per the germline V gene, CDR1 is SEHNR and CDR2 is FQNEAQ (reference sequence). The CDR3 bases are TGTGCCAGCAGCTATTGGACGGGCGAGCAGTACTTC. Protein: CASSYWTGEQYF. The entire variable domain, with the rest obtained from reference TRBV7-9 and TRBJ2-7, is as follows: DTGVSQNPRHKITKRGQNVTFRCDPISEHNRLYWYRQTLGQGPEFLTYFQNEAQLEKSRLLSDRFSAERPKGSFSTLEIQRTEQGDSAMYLCASSYWTGEQYFGPGTRLTVT.

The V gene is TRBV7-2, the J gene TRBJ2-7, with D possibly matching TRBD2 (5 bases). V was pared by 2 bases and J by 7 bases, with 18 bases between. Germline CDR1 is SGHTA and CDR2 is FQGNSA. The CDR3 covers 15 residues. DNA of the CDR3: TGTGCCAGCAGCTTATGGCGCGCGGGTCCCCCGGAGCAGTACTTC. Amino acid sequence: CASSLWRAGPPEQYF.

This sequence joins TRBV30 and TRBJ1-5, with 7 positions matching TRBD1. The CDR3 is 12 amino acids. J gave up 6 bases and V 7 bases, and 6 bases lay outside the gene matches. Germline CDR1 is GTSNPN and CDR2 is SVGIG (reference sequence). The CDR3, as DNA: TGTGCCTTCAACAGGGGCGGTCAGCCCCAGCATTTT. Protein: CAFNRGGQPQHF. Combining the CDR3 with reference TRBV30 and TRBJ1-5 gives the whole variable domain SQTIHQWPATLVQPVGSPLSLECTVEGTSNPNLYWYRQAAGRGLQLLFYSVGIGQISSEVPQNLSASRPQDRQFILSSKKLLLSDSGFYLCAFNRGGQPQHFGDGTRLSIL.

The rearrangement links TRBV5-1 to TRBJ1-1; weak D call: TRBD1 (5 bases). The CDR3 has 14 amino acids. Trimming took off 1 base at V and 2 bases at J, with 9 bases between the two ends. Germline V gene sequence: CDR1 SGHRS, CDR2 YFSETQ. Here the CDR3 DNA reads TGCGCCAGCAGCTTGATCCAGGGTAACACTGAAGCTTTCTTT. The encoded protein is CASSLIQGNTEAFF.

This clone was seen a single time. V is TRBV7-2 and J is TRBJ2-3; D gene ambiguous. V lost 3 bases, J lost 6 bases, and 7 bases lay in between. Germline-derived CDR1 and CDR2 are SGHTA and FQGNSA. CDR3 length: 12 residues. This chain's CDR3 is CASSFRVDTQYF. The CDR3 bases are TGTGCCAGCAGCTTTCGGGTGGATACGCAGTATTTT.

This clone was found once. The chain is built from TRBV6-5 and TRBJ1-2, with D possibly being TRBD1 (6 bases). The CDR3 is 15 residues long. Germline-derived CDR1 and CDR2 are MNHEY and SVGAGI. V dropped 7 bases and J dropped 1 base, with 16 bases sitting between them. CDR3 protein: CASTRGDTYNYGYTF. In DNA, the CDR3 is TGTGCCAGCACCCGAGGGGACACTTATAACTATGGCTACACCTTC.

V is TRBV6-1 and J is TRBJ1-2, with D perhaps TRBD1 (5 bases). The ends were cut back, 5 bases at V and 6 bases at J, with 16 bases in the middle. There are 14 residues in the CDR3. Germline V gene sequence: CDR1 MNHNS, CDR2 SASEGT. CDR3 sequence reads: CASSSRARFDGYTF. The CDR3 nucleotides read TGTGCCAGCAGTAGCAGGGCTAGGTTCGATGGCTACACCTTC.

The rearrangement joins TRBV28 to TRBJ1-5, with D possibly matching TRBD1 (5 bases). The CDR3 consists of 14 residues. Germline CDR1 MDHEN, CDR2 SYDVKM. Trimming shortened V by 5 bases and J by 6 bases, and 14 bases separated the two germline ends. The CDR3 protein is CASSTPGPGQPQHF. Written as DNA, the CDR3 is TGTGCCAGCAGTACACCAGGGCCAGGTCAGCCCCAGCATTTT.

The V gene is TRBV9, the J gene TRBJ2-3; D not resolved. Trimming took 0 bases from V and 0 from J, leaving 8 bases between them. This CDR3 has 15 residues. Germline-derived CDR1 and CDR2 are SGDLS and YYNGEE. This chain's CDR3 is CASSVGSVSTDTQYF. DNA of the CDR3: TGTGCCAGCAGCGTAGGATCGGTTAGCACAGATACGCAGTATTTT.

The chain has TRBV7-2 and TRBJ2-1, with 8 nucleotides matching TRBD2. The CDR3 has 14 residues. Germline values: CDR1 SGHTA, CDR2 FQGNSA. V lost 5 bases and J lost 2; bases outside the gene matches: 2. The CDR3 DNA is TGTGCCAGCAGCCGCGGGGGGACCTACAATGAGCAGTTCTTC. Translating gives CASSRGGTYNEQFF.

This chain links TRBV4-2 with TRBJ2-1; 9 nucleotides line up with TRBD2. V was pared by 1 base and J by 7 bases, with 8 bases of the junction left unmatched. Germline assignment: CDR1 LGHNA and CDR2 YNFKEQ. This CDR3 is built from 16 residues. The CDR3 nucleotides read TGTGCCAGCAGCCAAGGGGCGGGAGGGCAGTGGAATGAGCAGTTCTTC. Its protein is CASSQGAGGQWNEQFF.

This clone came up once. V gene TRBV19 combines with J gene TRBJ1-1; the match to TRBD1 covers 8 bases. Germline lookup yields CDR1 LNHDA and CDR2 SQIVND (reference sequence). The V segment lost 3 bases and the J segment 7 bases; nucleotides outside the gene matches: 13. The CDR3 extends over 16 amino acids. DNA for the CDR3: TGTGCCAGTAGTATCGGGCAGGGGGCGCATTCAAGTGAAGCTTTCTTT. This codes for CASSIGQGAHSSEAFF.